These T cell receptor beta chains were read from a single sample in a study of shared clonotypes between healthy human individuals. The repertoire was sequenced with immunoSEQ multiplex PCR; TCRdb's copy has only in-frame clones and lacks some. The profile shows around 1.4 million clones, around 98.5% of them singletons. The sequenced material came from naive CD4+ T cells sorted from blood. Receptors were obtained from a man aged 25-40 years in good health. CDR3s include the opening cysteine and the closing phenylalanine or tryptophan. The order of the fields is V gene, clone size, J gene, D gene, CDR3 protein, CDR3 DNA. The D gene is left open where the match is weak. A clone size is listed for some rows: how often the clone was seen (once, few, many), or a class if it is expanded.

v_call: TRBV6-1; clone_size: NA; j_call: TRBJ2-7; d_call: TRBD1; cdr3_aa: CASSADRVSYEQYF; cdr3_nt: TGTGCCAGCAGTGCGGACAGGGTATCCTACGAGCAGTACTTC
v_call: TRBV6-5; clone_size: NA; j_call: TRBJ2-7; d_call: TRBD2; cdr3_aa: CASSYGTSLYF; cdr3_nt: TGTGCCAGCAGTTACGGGACTAGTTTGTACTTC
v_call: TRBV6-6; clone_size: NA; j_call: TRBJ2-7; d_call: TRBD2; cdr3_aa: CASSYFLAGVYEQYF; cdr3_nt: TGTGCCAGCAGTTACTTCCTAGCGGGAGTTTACGAGCAGTACTTC
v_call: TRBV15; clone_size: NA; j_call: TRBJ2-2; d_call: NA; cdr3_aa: CATSRDWSSENTGELFF; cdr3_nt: TGTGCCACCAGCAGAGATTGGTCTAGCGAGAACACCGGGGAGCTGTTTTTT
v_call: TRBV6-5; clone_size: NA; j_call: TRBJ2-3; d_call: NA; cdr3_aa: CASSYSPPGTTDTQYF; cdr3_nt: TGTGCCAGCAGTTACTCCCCCCCAGGGACCACAGATACGCAGTATTTT
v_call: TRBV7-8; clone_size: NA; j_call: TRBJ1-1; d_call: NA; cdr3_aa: CASSPGGSGMRTEAFF; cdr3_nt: TGTGCCAGCAGCCCCGGGGGATCAGGGATGCGCACTGAAGCTTTCTTT
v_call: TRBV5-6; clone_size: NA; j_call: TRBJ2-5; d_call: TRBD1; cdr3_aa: CASRRDRGETQYF; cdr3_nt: TGTGCCAGCCGCAGGGACAGGGGAGAGACCCAGTACTTC
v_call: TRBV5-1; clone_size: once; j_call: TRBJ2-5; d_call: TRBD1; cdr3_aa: CASRVGDRGVQETQYF; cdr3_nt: TGCGCCAGCAGGGTGGGGGACAGAGGGGTCCAAGAGACCCAGTACTTC
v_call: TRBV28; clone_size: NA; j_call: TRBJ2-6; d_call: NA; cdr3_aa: CATRVAGANVLTF; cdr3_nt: TGTGCCACCAGGGTAGCGGGGGCCAACGTCCTGACTTTC
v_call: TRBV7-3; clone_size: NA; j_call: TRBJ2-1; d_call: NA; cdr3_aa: CASSYGASSYNEQFF; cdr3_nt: TGTGCCAGCAGCTACGGGGCGAGCTCCTACAATGAGCAGTTCTTC
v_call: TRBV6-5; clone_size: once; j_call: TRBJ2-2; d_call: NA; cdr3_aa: CASSYSRGGRELFF; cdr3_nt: TGTGCCAGCAGTTACTCTAGGGGGGGCCGGGAGCTGTTTTTT
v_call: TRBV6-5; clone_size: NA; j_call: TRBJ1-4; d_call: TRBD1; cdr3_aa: CASRGGTVYNEKLFF; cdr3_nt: TGTGCCAGCAGGGGGGGGACAGTCTATAATGAAAAACTGTTTTTT
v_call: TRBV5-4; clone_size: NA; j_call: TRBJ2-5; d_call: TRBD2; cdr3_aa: CASSKSLAGMDETQYF; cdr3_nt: TGTGCCAGCAGCAAGTCATTAGCGGGGATGGATGAGACCCAGTACTTC
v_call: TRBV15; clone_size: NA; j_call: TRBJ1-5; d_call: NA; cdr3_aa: CATSRVRAGDQPQHF; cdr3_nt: TGTGCCACCAGCAGAGTGAGGGCAGGGGATCAGCCCCAGCATTTT
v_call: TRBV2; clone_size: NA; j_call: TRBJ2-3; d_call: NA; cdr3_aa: CASRNSFPSTDTQYF; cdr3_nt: TGTGCCAGCAGAAACAGTTTTCCTAGCACAGATACGCAGTATTTT